Listed below are T cell receptor beta chains from one sample, sequenced in a study of T cell responses to AZD1222 COVID-19 vaccine. Profiling relied on immunoSEQ multiplex PCR, and the TCRdb table lists in-frame clones only, not all of them. The sample lists roughly 30,000 clones, 78% occurring once. This specimen consisted of peripheral blood, obtained 28 days after the second AZD1222 dose. The receptors stem from an adult who received the AZD1222 COVID-19 vaccine. CDR3s include the opening cysteine and the closing phenylalanine or tryptophan. A D gene is named only where the DNA matches it firmly. The size entry is marked missing in some rows and otherwise reads once, few, many or a size class.

v_call: TRBV5-1; clone_size: .; d_call: .; j_call: TRBJ2-3; cdr3_aa: CASSLISGSADTQYF; cdr3_nt: TGCGCCAGCAGCTTAATTTCCGGGAGCGCGGATACGCAGTATTTT
v_call: TRBV6-5; clone_size: .; d_call: .; j_call: TRBJ1-4; cdr3_aa: CASSYSGAEKLFF; cdr3_nt: TGTGCCAGCAGTTACTCGGGGGCTGAAAAACTGTTTTTT
v_call: TRBV3-1/TRBV3-2; clone_size: .; d_call: .; j_call: TRBJ2-3; cdr3_aa: CASSQALGLGTDTQYF; cdr3_nt: TGTGCCAGCAGCCAAGCACTGGGGCTGGGCACAGATACGCAGTATTTT
v_call: TRBV3-1/TRBV3-2; clone_size: .; d_call: TRBD2; j_call: TRBJ2-5; cdr3_aa: CASSQAPSGAQETQYF; cdr3_nt: TGTGCCAGCAGCCAAGCCCCCAGCGGGGCCCAAGAGACCCAGTACTTC
v_call: TRBV14; clone_size: .; d_call: TRBD1; j_call: TRBJ2-1; cdr3_aa: CASSRQGAIYNEQFF; cdr3_nt: TGTGCCAGCAGCCGACAGGGTGCCATATACAATGAGCAGTTCTTC
v_call: TRBV3-1/TRBV3-2; clone_size: .; d_call: .; j_call: TRBJ1-2; cdr3_aa: CASSLGVSWGYTF; cdr3_nt: TGTGCCAGCAGCCTCGGGGTCTCCTGGGGCTACACCTTC
v_call: TRBV5-5; clone_size: .; d_call: TRBD1; j_call: TRBJ1-1; cdr3_aa: CASSPWTGGTEAFF; cdr3_nt: TGTGCCAGCAGCCCATGGACAGGGGGCACTGAAGCTTTCTTT
v_call: TRBV27; clone_size: .; d_call: .; j_call: TRBJ1-2; cdr3_aa: CASSKGAATNYGYTF; cdr3_nt: TGTGCCAGCAGTAAAGGGGCAGCGACTAACTATGGCTACACCTTC
v_call: TRBV10-3; clone_size: .; d_call: TRBD2; j_call: TRBJ2-1; cdr3_aa: CAISEGLAGVISYNEQFF; cdr3_nt: TGTGCCATCAGTGAAGGACTAGCGGGAGTGATCTCCTACAATGAGCAGTTCTTC
v_call: TRBV10-3; clone_size: .; d_call: TRBD1; j_call: TRBJ2-1; cdr3_aa: CAISPQGQGFREQFF; cdr3_nt: TGTGCCATCAGTCCTCAAGGACAGGGCTTTCGTGAGCAGTTCTTC
v_call: TRBV19; clone_size: medium-sized; d_call: .; j_call: TRBJ1-2; cdr3_aa: CASSILGTRPRF; cdr3_nt: TGTGCCAGTAGTATCCTTGGGACGAGGCCTCGGTTC
v_call: TRBV18; clone_size: .; d_call: .; j_call: TRBJ2-7; cdr3_aa: CASSPLGWQREYF; cdr3_nt: TGTGCCAGCTCACCACTAGGGTGGCAGCGGGAGTACTTC
v_call: TRBV6-5; clone_size: .; d_call: TRBD1; j_call: TRBJ1-5; cdr3_aa: CASSTRGQHGQPQHF; cdr3_nt: TGTGCCAGCAGTACCCGGGGACAGCACGGTCAGCCCCAGCATTTT
v_call: TRBV18; clone_size: .; d_call: TRBD2; j_call: TRBJ2-3; cdr3_aa: CASSLREGTDTQYF; cdr3_nt: TGTGCCAGCTCACTCAGGGAGGGAACAGATACGCAGTATTTT
v_call: TRBV28; clone_size: once; d_call: .; j_call: TRBJ2-3; cdr3_aa: CASSLNKGNTDTQYF; cdr3_nt: TGTGCCAGCAGCCTCAATAAGGGAAACACAGATACGCAGTATTTT
v_call: TRBV28; clone_size: .; d_call: .; j_call: TRBJ2-4; cdr3_aa: CASSSTGRQYF; cdr3_nt: TGTGCCAGCAGTTCCACAGGGCGTCAGTACTTC
v_call: TRBV7-9; clone_size: .; d_call: .; j_call: TRBJ2-3; cdr3_aa: CASSLTDGDTQYF; cdr3_nt: TGTGCCAGCAGCTTGACCGATGGAGATACGCAGTATTTT
v_call: TRBV7-9; clone_size: once; d_call: .; j_call: TRBJ1-2; cdr3_aa: CASSLVGAHGYTF; cdr3_nt: TGTGCCAGCAGCTTAGTGGGGGCGCATGGCTACACCTTC
v_call: TRBV9; clone_size: .; d_call: .; j_call: TRBJ1-6; cdr3_aa: CASSVEGGINSPLHF; cdr3_nt: TGTGCCAGCAGCGTAGAGGGAGGGATAAATTCACCCCTCCACTTT
v_call: TRBV4-3; clone_size: .; d_call: .; j_call: TRBJ2-5; cdr3_aa: CASSPGGSQETQYF; cdr3_nt: TGCGCCAGCAGCCCTGGGGGGAGCCAAGAGACCCAGTACTTC
v_call: TRBV27; clone_size: .; d_call: .; j_call: TRBJ1-1; cdr3_aa: CASSLYAQGDTEAFF; cdr3_nt: TGTGCCAGCAGTTTATACGCCCAGGGTGACACTGAAGCTTTCTTT
v_call: TRBV7-2; clone_size: .; d_call: .; j_call: TRBJ2-1; cdr3_aa: CASSSRYGAGGSYNEQFF; cdr3_nt: TGTGCCAGCAGCTCCCGATATGGGGCGGGTGGCTCCTACAATGAGCAGTTCTTC
v_call: TRBV14; clone_size: .; d_call: .; j_call: TRBJ2-3; cdr3_aa: CASSQDGKVRQYF; cdr3_nt: TGTGCCAGCAGCCAAGACGGGAAGGTCAGGCAGTATTTT
v_call: TRBV13; clone_size: .; d_call: .; j_call: TRBJ2-7; cdr3_aa: CASSQRRAGEQYF; cdr3_nt: TGTGCCAGCAGCCAAAGGAGGGCCGGCGAGCAGTACTTC
v_call: TRBV19; clone_size: .; d_call: TRBD1; j_call: TRBJ1-5; cdr3_aa: CASTPGQVYNQPQHF; cdr3_nt: TGTGCCAGTACCCCGGGACAGGTATACAATCAGCCCCAGCATTTT
v_call: TRBV6-5; clone_size: .; d_call: TRBD2; j_call: TRBJ2-2; cdr3_aa: CASSLPGTSPGELFF; cdr3_nt: TGTGCCAGCAGCTTACCTGGGACTAGCCCCGGGGAGCTGTTTTTT
v_call: TRBV28; clone_size: .; d_call: .; j_call: TRBJ2-3; cdr3_aa: CASSLMWGRDSTDTQYF; cdr3_nt: TGTGCCAGCAGTTTAATGTGGGGCAGGGATAGCACAGATACGCAGTATTTT
v_call: TRBV27; clone_size: .; d_call: TRBD1; j_call: TRBJ1-2; cdr3_aa: CASNTKDRGLTNYGYTF; cdr3_nt: TGTGCCAGCAACACAAAAGACAGGGGGCTGACTAACTATGGCTACACCTTC
v_call: TRBV29-1; clone_size: .; d_call: TRBD1; j_call: TRBJ1-4; cdr3_aa: CSVAGTGGEKLFF; cdr3_nt: TGCAGCGTTGCCGGGACAGGGGGGGAAAAACTGTTTTTT
v_call: TRBV2; clone_size: few; d_call: .; j_call: TRBJ1-2; cdr3_aa: CASSEVTALDGYTF; cdr3_nt: TGTGCCAGCAGTGAAGTCACGGCCTTGGATGGCTACACCTTC
v_call: TRBV18; clone_size: .; d_call: .; j_call: TRBJ1-5; cdr3_aa: CASSPQGLSGNQPQHF; cdr3_nt: TGTGCCAGCTCACCACAGGGGCTAAGCGGCAATCAGCCCCAGCATTTT
v_call: TRBV5-1; clone_size: .; d_call: .; j_call: TRBJ1-1; cdr3_aa: CASSINMNTEAFF; cdr3_nt: TGCGCCAGCAGCATAAACATGAACACTGAAGCTTTCTTT
v_call: TRBV20-1; clone_size: .; d_call: TRBD2; j_call: TRBJ2-3; cdr3_aa: CSASGTRGGSPDTQYF; cdr3_nt: TGCAGTGCTAGTGGGACTAGAGGTGGTAGCCCAGATACGCAGTATTTT
v_call: TRBV7-9; clone_size: .; d_call: .; j_call: TRBJ1-2; cdr3_aa: CASSHSGTGVYGYTF; cdr3_nt: TGTGCCAGCAGCCACAGTGGGACGGGGGTCTATGGCTACACCTTC
v_call: TRBV4-3; clone_size: .; d_call: TRBD2; j_call: TRBJ2-2; cdr3_aa: CASSQDWASGNTGELFF; cdr3_nt: TGCGCCAGCAGCCAAGATTGGGCTAGCGGGAACACCGGGGAGCTGTTTTTT
v_call: TRBV9; clone_size: .; d_call: .; j_call: TRBJ2-1; cdr3_aa: CASSPTGRTSNGEQFF; cdr3_nt: TGTGCCAGCAGCCCCACTGGTCGGACCAGCAACGGTGAGCAGTTCTTC
v_call: TRBV2; clone_size: .; d_call: TRBD2; j_call: TRBJ2-1; cdr3_aa: CASSGGSGRSYNEQFF; cdr3_nt: TGTGCCAGCAGTGGGGGTAGCGGGAGATCCTACAATGAGCAGTTCTTC
v_call: TRBV3-1/TRBV3-2; clone_size: .; d_call: .; j_call: TRBJ2-3; cdr3_aa: CASSQEYSAGDTQYF; cdr3_nt: TGTGCCAGCAGCCAAGAATACTCCGCGGGAGATACGCAGTATTTT
v_call: TRBV6-5; clone_size: .; d_call: .; j_call: TRBJ1-1; cdr3_aa: CASRVGLMNTEAFF; cdr3_nt: TGTGCCAGCAGGGTGGGACTGATGAACACTGAAGCTTTCTTT
v_call: TRBV7-2; clone_size: few; d_call: .; j_call: TRBJ1-5; cdr3_aa: CASSVRGGNQPQHF; cdr3_nt: TGTGCCAGCAGCGTCAGGGGAGGCAATCAGCCCCAGCATTTT
v_call: TRBV6-5; clone_size: .; d_call: .; j_call: TRBJ2-1; cdr3_aa: CASSIVRVTNEQFF; cdr3_nt: TGTGCCAGCTCGATCGTCAGGGTAACAAATGAGCAGTTCTTC
v_call: TRBV19; clone_size: .; d_call: .; j_call: TRBJ1-5; cdr3_aa: CATTSYPGSQPQHF; cdr3_nt: TGTGCCACTACGAGTTATCCAGGGAGTCAGCCCCAGCATTTT
v_call: TRBV12-3/TRBV12-4; clone_size: .; d_call: .; j_call: TRBJ1-5; cdr3_aa: CASSLRTLRPQHF; cdr3_nt: TGTGCCAGCAGTTTAAGGACCCTGAGGCCCCAGCATTTT
v_call: TRBV6-5; clone_size: few; d_call: .; j_call: TRBJ2-7; cdr3_aa: CASSQQVMSYEQYF; cdr3_nt: TGTGCCAGCAGTCAACAGGTCATGTCCTACGAGCAGTACTTC
v_call: TRBV6-5; clone_size: .; d_call: TRBD1; j_call: TRBJ1-5; cdr3_aa: CASSYGQGFRQPQHF; cdr3_nt: TGTGCCAGCAGTTATGGACAGGGCTTCAGACAGCCCCAGCATTTT
v_call: TRBV5-8; clone_size: .; d_call: .; j_call: TRBJ1-5; cdr3_aa: CASSLLGVSNQPQHF; cdr3_nt: TGTGCCAGCAGCTTGTTGGGGGTTAGCAATCAGCCCCAGCATTTT
v_call: TRBV12-3/TRBV12-4; clone_size: .; d_call: TRBD1; j_call: TRBJ2-7; cdr3_aa: CASTSDRGYEQYF; cdr3_nt: TGTGCCAGCACCTCTGACAGGGGATACGAGCAGTACTTC
v_call: TRBV6-2/TRBV6-3; clone_size: .; d_call: .; j_call: TRBJ1-2; cdr3_aa: CASSYGEYGYTF; cdr3_nt: TGTGCCAGCAGTTACGGCGAGTATGGCTACACCTTC
v_call: TRBV29-1; clone_size: .; d_call: .; j_call: TRBJ2-7; cdr3_aa: CSGTVGPYEQYF; cdr3_nt: TGCAGCGGTACGGTAGGGCCCTACGAGCAGTACTTC
v_call: TRBV3-1/TRBV3-2; clone_size: .; d_call: .; j_call: TRBJ2-1; cdr3_aa: CASSQDTVSYNEQFF; cdr3_nt: TGTGCCAGCAGCCAAGACACAGTTTCCTACAATGAGCAGTTCTTC
v_call: TRBV14; clone_size: .; d_call: .; j_call: TRBJ1-1; cdr3_aa: CASRVSLGDNTEAFF; cdr3_nt: TGTGCCAGCAGAGTTTCCTTAGGCGATAACACTGAAGCTTTCTTT
v_call: TRBV5-8; clone_size: .; d_call: .; j_call: TRBJ1-6; cdr3_aa: CASSLRGDLHF; cdr3_nt: TGTGCCAGCAGCTTGCGGGGGGACCTCCACTTT
v_call: TRBV3-1/TRBV3-2; clone_size: .; d_call: .; j_call: TRBJ1-5; cdr3_aa: CASSRQDQPQHF; cdr3_nt: TGTGCCAGCAGCCGTCAGGATCAGCCCCAGCATTTT
v_call: TRBV9; clone_size: .; d_call: .; j_call: TRBJ1-1; cdr3_aa: CASSVDILNTEAFF; cdr3_nt: TGTGCCAGCAGCGTAGACATATTGAACACTGAAGCTTTCTTT
v_call: TRBV24-1; clone_size: .; d_call: TRBD1; j_call: TRBJ1-5; cdr3_aa: CATSLIVRGRVLRPQHF; cdr3_nt: TGTGCCACCAGTCTCATTGTTAGGGGGCGCGTGTTGCGGCCCCAGCATTTT